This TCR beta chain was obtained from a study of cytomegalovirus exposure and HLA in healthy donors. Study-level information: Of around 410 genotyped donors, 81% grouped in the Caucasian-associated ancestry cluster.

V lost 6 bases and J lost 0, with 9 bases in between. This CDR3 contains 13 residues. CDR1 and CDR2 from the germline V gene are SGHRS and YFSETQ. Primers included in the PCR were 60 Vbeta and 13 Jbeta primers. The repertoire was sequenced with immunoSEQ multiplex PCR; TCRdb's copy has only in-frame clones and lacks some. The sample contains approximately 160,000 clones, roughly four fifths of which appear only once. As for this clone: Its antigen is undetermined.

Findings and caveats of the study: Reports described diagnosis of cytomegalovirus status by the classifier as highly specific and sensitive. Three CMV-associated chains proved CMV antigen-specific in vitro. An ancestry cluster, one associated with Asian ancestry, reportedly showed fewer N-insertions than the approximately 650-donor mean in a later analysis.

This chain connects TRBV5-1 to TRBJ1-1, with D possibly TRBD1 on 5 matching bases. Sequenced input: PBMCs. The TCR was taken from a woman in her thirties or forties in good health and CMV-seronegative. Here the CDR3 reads CASMGGLNTEAFF. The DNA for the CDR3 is TGCGCCAGCATGGGGGGGTTGAACACTGAAGCTTTCTTT. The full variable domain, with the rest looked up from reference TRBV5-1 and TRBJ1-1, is KAGVTQTPRYLIKTRGQQVTLSCSPISGHRSVSWYQQTPGQGLQFLFEYFSETQRNKGNFPGRFSGRQFSNSRSEMNVSTLELGDSALYLCASMGGLNTEAFFGQGTRLTVV.